These T cell receptor beta chains were read from a single sample in a study of T cells in Graves' hyperthyroidism and ophthalmopathy. Using its own MiXCR run on the multiplex PCR reads, TCRdb lists one record per CDR3 protein. The repertoire holds about 340,000 distinct CDR3 sequences, with roughly 18% as singletons. Sequenced: blood. These receptors were taken from a woman aged 50 to 60 with Graves' hyperthyroidism. CDR3s include the opening cysteine and the closing phenylalanine or tryptophan. D genes are given only for firm matches.

CDR3 protein	V gene	D gene	J gene
CASSYGGGLTRDTQYF	TRBV6-5	-	TRBJ2-3
CASSLGGQGMETQYF	TRBV7-9	TRBD1	TRBJ2-5
CASSSSGGSYNEQFF	TRBV13	TRBD1	TRBJ2-1
CASSLSEASTDTQYF	TRBV7-3	-	TRBJ2-3
CASSLAGDQYEQFF	TRBV7-9	TRBD2	TRBJ2-1
CASKDREFYQPQHF	TRBV28	TRBD1	TRBJ1-5
CSVGTGRSGANVLTF	TRBV29-1	-	TRBJ2-6
CASSYSMGETEAFF	TRBV6-5	-	TRBJ1-1
CSAGGTDSTDTQYF	TRBV20-1	-	TRBJ2-3
CASSTHPGQGANGYTF	TRBV5-1	TRBD1	TRBJ1-2
CASRQRNSPLHF	TRBV13	-	TRBJ1-6
CASSTGVTTGELFF	TRBV5-1	TRBD1	TRBJ2-2
CASSDHSYEQYF	TRBV2	-	TRBJ2-7
CASTIWENTEAFF	TRBV6-1	-	TRBJ1-1
CASSLGGGRDIQYF	TRBV2	-	TRBJ2-4
CASSQGASHEQYF	TRBV3-1	-	TRBJ2-7
CASRGDRSSYEQYF	TRBV7-8	-	TRBJ2-7
CASSSTSVNEQFF	TRBV5-1	TRBD2	TRBJ2-1
CASSYSGGFNEQYF	TRBV6-5	-	TRBJ2-7
CASSGTSSSYEQYF	TRBV28	TRBD2	TRBJ2-7
CASSRTGLADNEQFF	TRBV18	TRBD2	TRBJ2-1
CSLEVADQETQYF	TRBV29-1	-	TRBJ2-5
CSARDQASAQETQYF	TRBV20-1	-	TRBJ2-5
CASSLTAGGTNEKLFF	TRBV27	-	TRBJ1-4
CASSLGFQGVNEQFF	TRBV5-8	-	TRBJ2-1
CASSIGAGNTEAFF	TRBV19	-	TRBJ1-1
CASSLAPMAYEQYF	TRBV28	-	TRBJ2-7
CASNAGTGVPYGYTF	TRBV2	TRBD1	TRBJ1-2
CASSGGAVGTQYF	TRBV5-1	-	TRBJ2-5
CASSQEPGQVQFEQYF	TRBV4-2	TRBD1	TRBJ2-7
CSVENQGTSGPEQFF	TRBV29-1	TRBD2	TRBJ2-1
CASSLRGPNEKLFF	TRBV6-1	-	TRBJ1-4
CSARTDSPYEQYF	TRBV20-1	-	TRBJ2-7
CASSRVMGAEAFF	TRBV27	-	TRBJ1-1
CASRIRLAASSYNEQFF	TRBV2	TRBD2	TRBJ2-1
CASSPARDSQETQYF	TRBV5-8	TRBD1	TRBJ2-5
CASSQDEAGADEQFF	TRBV3-1	TRBD2	TRBJ2-1